A single T cell receptor (beta chain) is shown here with its context. This sample was taken from a study of OX40 agonist ivuxolimab in advanced cancers. Study in general: Eligibility rules accepted prior anti-PD-1, anti-PD-L1 or anti-CTLA-4 therapy, and 30% to 40% had some.

V lost 5 bases to trimming and J lost 7 bases, with 15 bases between them. The CDR3 is made up of 13 amino acids. Germline CDR1 and CDR2: SNHLY and FYNNEI. Clones were read by immunoSEQ multiplex PCR, and TCRdb kept only the in-frame ones, dropping some. The sample consists of some 71,000 clones, less than 90% of them appearing once. V and J are TRBV2 and TRBJ2-7, with D possibly matching TRBD2 (7 bases). Here the sequenced sample was CD4+ or CD8+ T cells sorted from blood, taken in a trial of the OX40 agonist ivuxolimab. This clonotype originated in an adult with an advanced solid tumor such as melanoma, head and neck, liver or kidney cancer. CDR3 in amino acids: CASSLLGGEEQYF. CDR3 coding DNA: TGTGCCAGCAGTCTCCTAGGGGGGGAAGAGCAGTACTTC.